Given below is one T cell receptor beta chain in context. Its antigen is currently unknown. These data come from a study of T cells after yellow fever vaccination. The V and J ends lost 6 bases and 5 bases, in that order; junction bases with no gene match: 7. The V gene's germline CDR1 is SNHLY and CDR2 FYNNEI. The CDR3 consists of 14 residues. TCRdb re-analysed the 5' RACE reads in MiXCR, keeping a single row per CDR3 protein. The top ten clones hold roughly two fifths of a sample with about 73,000 distinct CDR3 sequences, roughly 7.7% of them seen once. Study-level points and caveats: Across the CD4 and CD8 compartments, a small share of clonotypes was present in both.

This clonotype was obtained from a man younger than 45 who received the YFV17D yellow fever vaccine. The starting material was CD8+ T cells sorted from PBMCs, obtained on the day of the yellow fever booster vaccination. The rearrangement links TRBV2 to TRBJ2-7; 10 positions match TRBD1. The CDR3: CASSETGGMDEQYF. The CDR3 DNA reads TGTGCCAGCAGCGAGACAGGGGGCATGGACGAGCAGTACTTC.